These T cell receptor beta chains were read from a single sample in a study of long-term antiretroviral therapy in people with HIV. Sequencing used immunoSEQ multiplex PCR; TCRdb keeps in-frame clones, though not all of them. The profile shows about 24,000 clones, 75% to 85% of them singletons. The starting material was unsorted PBMCs, obtained 3 years after starting antiretroviral therapy. The receptors here all came from a man aged 45 to 65 with HIV. The CDR3 runs from the conserved cysteine through the conserved F or W. The D gene is left open where the match is weak. Only some rows state a clone size, as once, few, many or a class for expanded clones.

d_call: NA
v_call: TRBV10-1
j_call: TRBJ2-1
clone_size: once
cdr3_aa: CASSEGGSSIEQFF
cdr3_nt: TGCGCCAGCAGTGAGGGTGGATCGTCGATAGAGCAGTTCTTC

d_call: TRBD1
v_call: TRBV28
j_call: TRBJ2-5
clone_size: NA
cdr3_aa: CASSRRTGGTKTQYF
cdr3_nt: TGTGCCAGCAGCCGACGGACAGGGGGCACGAAGACCCAGTACTTC

d_call: NA
v_call: TRBV27
j_call: TRBJ1-5
clone_size: few
cdr3_aa: CASSLAQGYNQPQHF
cdr3_nt: TGTGCCAGCAGTTTAGCACAGGGTTACAATCAGCCCCAGCATTTT

d_call: NA
v_call: TRBV9
j_call: TRBJ2-7
clone_size: NA
cdr3_aa: CASSVSPEGGGDEQYF
cdr3_nt: TGTGCCAGCAGCGTCAGCCCTGAGGGGGGAGGGGACGAGCAGTACTTC

d_call: NA
v_call: TRBV6-5
j_call: TRBJ1-1
clone_size: NA
cdr3_aa: CASSLPGRNTEAFF
cdr3_nt: TGTGCCAGCAGCCTTCCAGGGAGGAACACTGAAGCTTTCTTT

d_call: TRBD2
v_call: TRBV10-1
j_call: TRBJ2-2
clone_size: NA
cdr3_aa: CASSSGGAPGTGELFF
cdr3_nt: TGCGCCAGCTCCTCGGGAGGGGCCCCTGGGACCGGGGAGCTGTTTTTT

d_call: NA
v_call: TRBV2
j_call: TRBJ2-7
clone_size: NA
cdr3_aa: CASSEVAKQYF
cdr3_nt: TGTGCCAGCAGTGAAGTGGCAAAGCAGTACTTC

d_call: NA
v_call: TRBV5-5
j_call: TRBJ1-4
clone_size: NA
cdr3_aa: CASSLAGAATNEKLFF
cdr3_nt: TGTGCCAGCAGCTTGGCGGGCGCAGCAACTAATGAAAAACTGTTTTTT

d_call: NA
v_call: TRBV27
j_call: TRBJ1-5
clone_size: NA
cdr3_aa: CASSLLRGDQPQHF
cdr3_nt: TGTGCCAGCAGTTTACTGAGGGGCGATCAGCCCCAGCATTTT

d_call: TRBD2
v_call: TRBV7-9
j_call: TRBJ2-7
clone_size: NA
cdr3_aa: CASKRDSTYEQYF
cdr3_nt: TGTGCCAGCAAGCGGGACTCCACCTACGAGCAGTACTTC

d_call: NA
v_call: TRBV30
j_call: TRBJ1-1
clone_size: few
cdr3_aa: CAWSRGSYTEAFF
cdr3_nt: TGTGCCTGGAGCCGGGGCAGCTACACTGAAGCTTTCTTT

d_call: NA
v_call: TRBV19
j_call: TRBJ1-4
clone_size: few
cdr3_aa: CASSIAQGEKLFF
cdr3_nt: TGTGCCAGTAGTATAGCCCAGGGGGAAAAACTGTTTTTT

d_call: TRBD1
v_call: TRBV4-1
j_call: TRBJ1-1
clone_size: NA
cdr3_aa: CASSQDLKQGPRDTEAFF
cdr3_nt: TGCGCCAGCAGCCAAGATCTTAAACAGGGGCCCAGGGACACTGAAGCTTTCTTT

d_call: NA
v_call: TRBV11-2
j_call: TRBJ2-7
clone_size: NA
cdr3_aa: CASSFSDYYEQYF
cdr3_nt: TGTGCCAGCAGCTTCTCCGACTACTACGAGCAGTACTTC

d_call: NA
v_call: TRBV7-2
j_call: TRBJ1-5
clone_size: NA
cdr3_aa: CASSLWAGSNQPQHF
cdr3_nt: TGTGCCAGCAGCTTATGGGCCGGGAGCAATCAGCCCCAGCATTTT

d_call: TRBD1
v_call: TRBV6-5
j_call: TRBJ2-1
clone_size: NA
cdr3_aa: CASSKDRGANEQFF
cdr3_nt: TGTGCCAGCAGTAAGGACAGGGGAGCCAATGAGCAGTTCTTC

d_call: NA
v_call: TRBV28
j_call: TRBJ2-1
clone_size: NA
cdr3_aa: CASSLSAASYNEQFF
cdr3_nt: TGTGCCAGCAGTTTATCGGCAGCCTCCTACAATGAGCAGTTCTTC

d_call: NA
v_call: TRBV10-3
j_call: TRBJ2-3
clone_size: NA
cdr3_aa: CAISPSAGYTDTQYF
cdr3_nt: TGTGCCATCAGCCCAAGCGCAGGGTACACAGATACGCAGTATTTT

d_call: NA
v_call: TRBV27
j_call: TRBJ2-5
clone_size: NA
cdr3_aa: CASSLTGFRETQYF
cdr3_nt: TGTGCCAGCAGTTTAACAGGGTTCCGAGAGACCCAGTACTTC

d_call: TRBD2
v_call: TRBV15
j_call: TRBJ2-2
clone_size: NA
cdr3_aa: CATSRKGRGAGELFF
cdr3_nt: TGTGCCACCAGCAGAAAAGGTCGGGGGGCCGGGGAGCTGTTTTTT

d_call: NA
v_call: TRBV27
j_call: TRBJ2-7
clone_size: NA
cdr3_aa: CASSPGRGETNEQYF
cdr3_nt: TGTGCCAGCAGTCCGGGGAGGGGGGAGACGAACGAGCAGTACTTC

d_call: TRBD1
v_call: TRBV28
j_call: TRBJ2-2
clone_size: NA
cdr3_aa: CASGTDTTGELFF
cdr3_nt: TGTGCCAGCGGGACAGATACTACCGGGGAGCTGTTTTTT

d_call: NA
v_call: TRBV4-3
j_call: TRBJ2-3
clone_size: NA
cdr3_aa: CASSRTDTQYF
cdr3_nt: TGCGCCAGCAGCCGAACAGATACGCAGTATTTT

d_call: TRBD1
v_call: TRBV6-5
j_call: TRBJ1-1
clone_size: NA
cdr3_aa: CASSYTGTGSTEAFF
cdr3_nt: TGTGCCAGCAGTTACACCGGGACAGGGTCCACTGAAGCTTTCTTT

d_call: NA
v_call: TRBV19
j_call: TRBJ1-1
clone_size: NA
cdr3_aa: CASSALAEAFF
cdr3_nt: TGTGCCAGTAGTGCCTTGGCTGAAGCTTTCTTT

d_call: NA
v_call: TRBV9
j_call: TRBJ1-3
clone_size: few
cdr3_aa: CASSTGTYGNTIYF
cdr3_nt: TGTGCCAGCAGCACCGGGACATATGGAAACACCATATATTTT

d_call: TRBD2
v_call: TRBV5-1
j_call: TRBJ2-2
clone_size: NA
cdr3_aa: CASSSSLTSANTGELFF
cdr3_nt: TGCGCCAGCAGCTCTTCCCTTACTAGCGCCAACACCGGGGAGCTGTTTTTT

d_call: TRBD1
v_call: TRBV27
j_call: TRBJ1-5
clone_size: NA
cdr3_aa: CASSPGQGARLQPQHF
cdr3_nt: TGTGCCAGCAGCCCGGGACAGGGGGCGCGTTTGCAGCCCCAGCATTTT

d_call: NA
v_call: TRBV2
j_call: TRBJ1-1
clone_size: NA
cdr3_aa: CASKAERGTEAFF
cdr3_nt: TGTGCCAGCAAGGCGGAGCGGGGCACTGAAGCTTTCTTT

d_call: NA
v_call: TRBV2
j_call: TRBJ2-5
clone_size: NA
cdr3_aa: CASSEVLGPQETQYF
cdr3_nt: TGTGCCAGCAGTGAAGTACTAGGGCCTCAAGAGACCCAGTACTTC

d_call: NA
v_call: TRBV5-6
j_call: TRBJ1-4
clone_size: NA
cdr3_aa: CASSFSRSGVQYEKLFF
cdr3_nt: TGTGCCAGCAGCTTCAGCAGATCAGGGGTTCAGTATGAAAAACTGTTTTTT

d_call: NA
v_call: TRBV11-3
j_call: TRBJ2-7
clone_size: NA
cdr3_aa: CASSLPSRGEQYF
cdr3_nt: TGTGCCAGCAGCTTACCCTCTCGGGGGGAGCAGTACTTC

d_call: NA
v_call: TRBV7-2
j_call: TRBJ1-4
clone_size: few
cdr3_aa: CASRRGSTNEKLFF
cdr3_nt: TGTGCCAGCAGGCGGGGCTCAACTAATGAAAAACTGTTTTTT

d_call: NA
v_call: TRBV19
j_call: TRBJ2-4
clone_size: NA
cdr3_aa: CASSIPSENIQYF
cdr3_nt: TGTGCCAGTAGTATACCAAGCGAAAACATTCAGTACTTC

d_call: NA
v_call: TRBV27
j_call: TRBJ1-1
clone_size: NA
cdr3_aa: CASSLTPLIEAFF
cdr3_nt: TGTGCCAGCAGTTTAACCCCCCTGATTGAAGCTTTCTTT

d_call: TRBD2
v_call: TRBV5-6
j_call: TRBJ2-3
clone_size: few
cdr3_aa: CASSLLSGGVDSVDTQYF
cdr3_nt: TGTGCCAGCAGCTTGTTAAGCGGGGGGGTTGACTCGGTAGATACGCAGTATTTT

d_call: TRBD2
v_call: TRBV19
j_call: TRBJ2-1
clone_size: NA
cdr3_aa: CASSSGTSGSYNEQFF
cdr3_nt: TGTGCCAGTAGTTCCGGGACTAGCGGGAGCTACAATGAGCAGTTCTTC

d_call: NA
v_call: TRBV4-3
j_call: TRBJ2-2
clone_size: NA
cdr3_aa: CASSHGTSGGELFF
cdr3_nt: TGCGCCAGCAGCCATGGGACCTCCGGGGGGGAGCTGTTTTTT

d_call: NA
v_call: TRBV6-6
j_call: TRBJ2-4
clone_size: NA
cdr3_aa: CASSYGGTGHKNIQYF
cdr3_nt: TGTGCCAGCAGTTACGGAGGAACAGGGCACAAAAACATTCAGTACTTC

d_call: TRBD2
v_call: TRBV11-3
j_call: TRBJ2-7
clone_size: NA
cdr3_aa: CASSGTGTSGAKQQYF
cdr3_nt: TGTGCCAGCAGCGGGACCGGGACTAGCGGAGCCAAACAGCAGTACTTC

d_call: TRBD2
v_call: TRBV5-5
j_call: TRBJ2-7
clone_size: NA
cdr3_aa: CASSPTSGGAYEQYF
cdr3_nt: TGTGCCAGCAGCCCTACTAGCGGGGGAGCCTACGAGCAGTACTTC

d_call: TRBD1
v_call: TRBV28
j_call: TRBJ1-2
clone_size: NA
cdr3_aa: CANQPRQGDYGYTF
cdr3_nt: TGTGCCAACCAACCTCGACAGGGTGACTATGGCTACACCTTC

d_call: NA
v_call: TRBV2
j_call: TRBJ2-5
clone_size: NA
cdr3_aa: CASSVSRVETQYF
cdr3_nt: TGTGCCAGCAGTGTTAGCAGGGTGGAGACCCAGTACTTC

d_call: NA
v_call: TRBV6-5
j_call: TRBJ2-2
clone_size: NA
cdr3_aa: CASSYSGFGELFF
cdr3_nt: TGTGCCAGCAGTTACTCCGGGTTCGGGGAGCTGTTTTTT

d_call: TRBD1
v_call: TRBV4-3
j_call: TRBJ1-4
clone_size: NA
cdr3_aa: CASSQPGGGQTNEKLFF
cdr3_nt: TGCGCCAGCAGCCAACCGGGGGGGGGACAGACGAATGAAAAACTGTTTTTT

d_call: NA
v_call: TRBV5-4
j_call: TRBJ1-3
clone_size: NA
cdr3_aa: CASSLDRAGNTIYF
cdr3_nt: TGTGCCAGCAGCTTGGACAGGGCTGGAAACACCATATATTTT

d_call: TRBD1
v_call: TRBV2
j_call: TRBJ2-7
clone_size: NA
cdr3_aa: CASRAEGTGYEQYF
cdr3_nt: TGTGCCAGCAGAGCCGAAGGGACAGGCTACGAGCAGTACTTC